This TCR beta chain came from a study of identical twins. TCRdb analysed the 5' RACE reads with MiXCR anew, one entry per CDR3 protein. This sample yields more than 650,000 distinct CDR3 sequences, of which approximately 6% are seen a single time; around 1.7% belongs to the top ten. This clonotype turned up a few times. The material sequenced was naive T cells sorted from blood. This clonotype originated in a man between 18 and 29 years old in good health.

CDR3 residues: CASSLDSNEKLFF. The CDR3 DNA sequence: TGCGCCAGCAGCTTGGACAGTAATGAAAAACTGTTTTTT. This chain uses TRBV5-1 with TRBJ1-4; D call uncertain. The V and J ends lost 0 bases and 4 bases respectively, with 4 bases between them. CDR3 length equals 13 residues. Germline loops: CDR1 SGHRS, CDR2 YFSETQ.